The 27 T cell receptor beta chains in this list originate from one sample, sequenced in a study of cytomegalovirus exposure and HLA in healthy donors. Researchers ran the PCR with 60 Vbeta and 13 Jbeta primers. Produced via immunoSEQ multiplex PCR; TCRdb's table is partial and in-frame only. The top ten clones hold roughly 6.3% of a sample with about 150,000 clones, approximately 79% of them seen once. The specimen was PBMCs. The receptor set was obtained from a woman between 40 and 50 years old in good health and CMV-seropositive.

The chain employs TRBV30 and TRBJ1-1; D perhaps matches TRBD1 (5 bases). Per the germline V gene, CDR1 is GTSNPN and CDR2 is SVGIG (reference sequence). The CDR3 extends over 13 amino acids. V was trimmed by 7 bases and J by 0 bases, leaving 12 bases between them. The CDR3 reads CALQGFVNTEAFF. Here the CDR3 DNA reads TGTGCCTTGCAGGGTTTTGTGAACACTGAAGCTTTCTTT.

The chain recombines TRBV7-9 with TRBJ1-3; D is possibly TRBD1 (5 bases). V lost 5 bases, J lost 9 bases, and 8 bases lay in between. The CDR3 spans 11 residues. Germline V gives CDR1 SEHNR, CDR2 FQNEAQ (reference sequence). CDR3 residues: CASSHGGTIYF. Here the CDR3 DNA reads TGTGCCAGCAGCCACGGGGGCACCATATATTTT.

The V call is TRBV6-5, the J call TRBJ1-5, with D uncertain. Per the germline V gene, CDR1 is MNHEY and CDR2 is SVGAGI. The CDR3 has 13 amino acids. With 6 bases removed from V and 3 bases from J, the gap between germline ends came to 9 bases. The CDR3 loop reads CASSPTINQPQHF. The CDR3 region has the DNA TGTGCCAGCAGCCCCACTATCAATCAGCCCCAGCATTTT.

The rearrangement joins TRBV5-5 to TRBJ2-5; TRBD2 agrees at 11 bases. V trimming: 2 bases; J trimming: 5 bases; junction bases outside the gene matches: 8. Germline CDR1 SGHKS, CDR2 YYEKEE (reference sequence). The CDR3 is made up of 16 amino acids. The CDR3 bases are TGTGCCAGCAGCTTAATTAGCGGGGGGGCCGGTGAGACCCAGTACTTC. The encoded protein is CASSLISGGAGETQYF. The complete variable domain, with remaining parts taken from reference TRBV5-5 and TRBJ2-5, reads DAGVTQSPTHLIKTRGQQVTLRCSPISGHKSVSWYQQVLGQGPQFIFQYYEKEERGRGNFPDRFSARQFPNYSSELNVNALLLGDSALYLCASSLISGGAGETQYFGPGTRLLVL.

The V and J genes are TRBV19 and TRBJ1-3; 9 nucleotides match TRBD1. The length of the CDR3 is 15 residues. Germline V gives CDR1 LNHDA, CDR2 SQIVND (reference sequence). Trimming removed 6 bases from V and 1 base from J; junction bases left unmatched: 4. The DNA of the CDR3 is TGTGCCAGTAGCTTACAGGGGGCGTCTGGAAACACCATATATTTT. Residues: CASSLQGASGNTIYF.

CDR3 coding DNA: TGTGCCAGCAGCTTTGCTAGCGGGGTGAACACCGGGGAGCTGTTTTTT. Encoded protein: CASSFASGVNTGELFF. The chain combines TRBV5-4 with TRBJ2-2, with 9 nucleotides matching TRBD2. The V gene end was trimmed by 2 bases and the J gene end by 1 base; junction bases not matched to a gene: 3. Germline V gene sequence: CDR1 SGHNT, CDR2 YYREEE (reference sequence). This CDR3 region has 16 residues.

V gene TRBV2 combines with J gene TRBJ1-4; 9 bases align to TRBD1. V shed 7 bases and J 2 bases; nucleotides not matched to a gene: 2. The CDR3 is 14 residues long. The germline CDR1 and CDR2 sequences are SNHLY and FYNNEI. The CDR3 protein is CASTDRGTNEKLFF. For the CDR3, the DNA is TGTGCCAGCACGGACAGGGGTACTAATGAAAAACTGTTTTTT. The full variable domain, with the rest looked up from reference TRBV2 and TRBJ1-4, is EPEVTQTPSHQVTQMGQEVILRCVPISNHLYFYWYRQILGQKVEFLVSFYNNEISEKSEIFDDQFSVERPDGSNFTLKIRSTKLEDSAMYFCASTDRGTNEKLFFGSGTQLSVL.

In the case of this clone: Additional DNA sequences in this sample encode the identical CDR3. This chain links TRBV18 with TRBJ2-5; D unresolved. The germline V and J ends were trimmed by 6 bases and 5 bases, with 7 bases remaining between them. This CDR3 is 11 amino acids long. Looked up from germline, CDR1 is KGHSH and CDR2 is LQKENI. CDR3 protein: CASSPAETQYF. The CDR3 DNA follows: TGTGCCAGCTCCCCCGCGGAGACCCAGTACTTC.

The chain recombines TRBV2 with TRBJ1-2; the D gene is possibly TRBD1 (5 bases). The CDR3 has 14 amino acids. Germline loops: CDR1 SNHLY, CDR2 FYNNEI. Between the trimmed V and J ends, which lost 1 base and 7 bases, there was a span of 13 bases. CDR3 bases: TGTGCCAGCAGTGAAGATTACAGGTCGAGTGGCTACACCTTC. The encoded protein is CASSEDYRSSGYTF.

CDR3 protein: CATFGANTGELFF. The CDR3 coding sequence is TGTGCCACCTTTGGAGCGAACACCGGGGAGCTGTTTTTT. The chain joins TRBV7-9 to TRBJ2-2; no clear D. Germline loops: CDR1 SEHNR, CDR2 FQNEAQ (reference sequence). Trimming removed 10 bases at V and 0 bases at J, with 9 bases between. CDR3 length: 13 residues.

The gene calls are TRBV28 and TRBJ1-2; 9 bases are a match to TRBD1. J was trimmed by 4 bases and V by 2 bases; bases with no gene match: 8. The CDR3 extends over 16 amino acids. CDR1 and CDR2 from the germline V gene are MDHEN and SYDVKM. The CDR3 region has the DNA TGTGCCAGCAGTTTAGGGACAGGGAGGTCGGCCTATGGCTACACCTTC. This sequence encodes CASSLGTGRSAYGYTF.

The chain links TRBV6-6 to TRBJ2-7, with a weak D call TRBD2 (5 bases). V lost 4 bases and J 6 bases, leaving 10 bases between the germline ends. Germline V lookup: CDR1 MNHNY, CDR2 SVGAGI (reference sequence). The CDR3 runs 12 residues. The CDR3 loop is CASSSSSGEQYF. CDR3 DNA: TGTGCCAGCAGTTCCTCGAGCGGCGAGCAGTACTTC.

This clone was counted once. The gene calls are TRBV6-5 and TRBJ2-5, with a weak D call TRBD2 (6 bases). The better agreement between TRBJ2-7 and the DNA end casts doubt on the J call. The germline CDR1 and CDR2 sequences are MNHEY and SVGAGI. The CDR3 extends over 13 amino acids. The chain's CDR3 is CASSPGETLEQYF. Written as DNA, the CDR3 is TGTGCCAGCAGTCCGGGAGAGACCCTCGAGCAGTACTTC.

This clone occurred a few times. The chain joins TRBV30 to TRBJ1-1, with TRBD1 as a possible D gene (5 bases). Trimming cost V 4 bases and J 3 bases, with 12 bases left between them. The germline CDR1 and CDR2 sequences are GTSNPN and SVGIG (reference sequence). The CDR3 consists of 13 residues. The CDR3 reads CAWMGGEYTEAFF. CDR3 nucleotides: TGTGCCTGGATGGGAGGGGAGTACACTGAAGCTTTCTTT.

The CDR3 region has the DNA TGTGCCAGCAGTCCCCCCGTTGGGGACAGGGCGAATTCACCCCTCCACTTT. It codes for CASSPPVGDRANSPLHF. The chain recombines TRBV28 with TRBJ1-6, with TRBD1 matching 9 bases. V shed 5 bases, J shed 7 bases, and the junction held 12 bases outside the gene matches. The CDR3 spans 17 residues. Germline-derived CDR1 and CDR2 are MDHEN and SYDVKM.

This clone is a singleton in its sample. The CDR3: CASRPQGVFYEQYF. The CDR3 DNA reads TGCGCCAGCAGGCCACAGGGGGTATTCTACGAGCAGTACTTC. V is TRBV5-1 and J is TRBJ2-7; 8 nucleotides agree with TRBD1. The CDR3 length is 14 residues. CDR1 is SGHRS, CDR2 YFSETQ, per germline. J gave up 3 bases and V 5 bases, and 7 bases lay outside the gene matches.

This chain joins TRBV2 and TRBJ2-3; TRBD2 aligns across 8 bases. Germline-derived CDR1 and CDR2 are SNHLY and FYNNEI. Trimming cost V 7 bases and J 0 bases; bases outside gene matches: 6. The CDR3 is 15 residues long. For the CDR3, the DNA is TGTGCCAGCATCTTTAGCGGGGCTAGCACAGATACGCAGTATTTT. It encodes CASIFSGASTDTQYF.

The J gene is TRBJ2-1, the V gene TRBV14; D not certain. Germline-derived CDR1 and CDR2 are SGHDN and FVKESK. The V end lost 1 base, the J end lost 0 bases, and 7 bases lay between the germline ends. There are 15 residues in the CDR3. The CDR3 sequence is CASSQGAVSYNEQFF. CDR3 bases: TGTGCCAGCAGCCAAGGGGCAGTCTCCTACAATGAGCAGTTCTTC. The full variable domain, with the rest looked up from reference TRBV14 and TRBJ2-1, is EAGVTQFPSHSVIEKGQTVTLRCDPISGHDNLYWYRRVMGKEIKFLLHFVKESKQDESGMPNNRFLAERTGGTYSTLKVQPAELEDSGVYFCASSQGAVSYNEQFFGPGTRLTVL.

The count of this clone is one. The rearrangement joins TRBV5-1 to TRBJ2-7; D may be TRBD2 (6 bases). The germline V gene has CDR1 SGHRS and CDR2 YFSETQ. V shed 4 bases and J shed 3 bases, with 14 bases lying between them. This CDR3 has 14 residues. The CDR3 sequence: CASSVDGGSYEQYF. The CDR3 DNA reads as TGCGCCAGCAGCGTCGACGGGGGAAGCTACGAGCAGTACTTC.

This chain links TRBV7-9 with TRBJ2-1, with D perhaps TRBD2 (7 bases). CDR1 is SEHNR, CDR2 FQNEAQ, per germline (reference sequence). CDR3 size: 16 residues. The V end was cut by 5 bases, the J end by 3 bases, with 17 bases between. CDR3 loop: CASSPRGGAFYNEQFF. The CDR3 DNA reads TGTGCCAGCAGCCCGAGGGGGGGCGCGTTCTACAATGAGCAGTTCTTC.

The chain recombines TRBV18 with TRBJ1-2; 7 bases are shared with TRBD1. The CDR3 length is 17 residues. The junction had 7 bases not matched to a gene; V was cut back by 0 bases and J by 0 bases. CDR1 and CDR2 (germline): KGHSH, LQKENI. The CDR3 DNA reads TGTGCCAGCTCACCACCGGTCGGGCAGGGGGCTAACTATGGCTACACCTTC. Protein product: CASSPPVGQGANYGYTF.

The chain links TRBV5-1 to TRBJ2-3, with 7 positions matching TRBD1. V lost 4 bases and J lost 0; bases outside the gene matches: 5. There are 15 residues in the CDR3. The germline gives CDR1 SGHRS, CDR2 YFSETQ. CDR3: CASSDQGQSTDTQYF. CDR3 sequence (DNA): TGCGCCAGCAGCGACCAGGGACAGAGCACAGATACGCAGTATTTT.

The chain combines TRBV6-1 with TRBJ2-1, with 7 bases matching TRBD1. CDR1 and CDR2 from the germline V gene are MNHNS and SASEGT. The V and J ends lost 7 bases and 3 bases, in that order; junction bases with no gene match: 6. There are 14 residues in the CDR3. CDR3 amino acids: CASMPDRYYNEQFF. CDR3 nucleotides: TGTGCCAGCATGCCGGACAGGTACTACAATGAGCAGTTCTTC.

The chain couples TRBV6-1 to TRBJ2-5, with 15 bases fitting TRBD2. The junction had 3 bases not matched to a gene; V was cut back by 7 bases and J by 3 bases. Per germline, CDR1 MNHNS and CDR2 SASEGT. This CDR3 contains 15 residues. The CDR3 coding sequence is TGTGCCAGCATTAGGACTAGCGGGGGGGAAGAGACCCAGTACTTC. Amino acid sequence: CASIRTSGGEETQYF.

The chain has TRBV28 and TRBJ1-5, with unresolved D. Per the germline V gene, CDR1 is MDHEN and CDR2 is SYDVKM. This CDR3 has 12 amino acids. The V and J ends lost 3 bases and 6 bases respectively, with 6 bases between them. The CDR3 sequence: CASSLYLQPQHF. CDR3 bases: TGTGCCAGCAGTTTGTATCTTCAGCCCCAGCATTTT.

The chain joins TRBV29-1 to TRBJ2-1; tentatively, D is TRBD2 (6 bases). This CDR3 spans 11 amino acids. V lost 8 bases to trimming and J lost 9 bases, with 14 bases between them. From germline, CDR1 is SQVTM and CDR2 ANQGSEA. The CDR3 spells CSQRGFGEQFF. The CDR3 coding sequence is TGCAGCCAACGGGGGTTTGGTGAGCAGTTCTTC.

This sequence joins TRBV4-1 and TRBJ2-7; D uncertain. This CDR3 has 15 amino acids. Trimming cost V 0 bases and J 2 bases, with 11 bases left between them. Germline CDR1 reads MGHRA; CDR2 reads YSYEKL. In DNA, the CDR3 is TGCGCCAGCAGCCAAGAGGTGGCTGGTACCTACGAGCAGTACTTC. Its protein product is CASSQEVAGTYEQYF.